Detailed here is one T cell receptor (beta chain). Antigen unknown. Germline CDR1 and CDR2: ENHRY and SYGVKD. The CDR3 runs to 12 residues. V was shortened by 5 bases and J by 4 bases, with 6 bases between the two germline ends. This entry belongs to a study of OX40 agonist ivuxolimab in advanced cancers. Whole-study context: An agonistic human IgG2 monoclonal antibody against OX40 (CD134) was given. The study, taken as a whole, reports: With doses of 0.1 to 3.0 mg/kg, CD4+ and CD8+ blood T cells had undergone clonal expansion by week 6.

The repertoire was sequenced with immunoSEQ multiplex PCR; TCRdb's copy has only in-frame clones and lacks some. The sample records 30,000 to 50,000 clones, about 89% being singletons. The sequencing used CD4+ or CD8+ T cells sorted from blood, collected in a trial of the OX40 agonist ivuxolimab. The chain joins TRBV10-3 to TRBJ1-5; no definite D call. The TCR sequence derives from an adult with an advanced solid tumor such as melanoma, head and neck, liver or kidney cancer. The DNA for the CDR3 is TGTGCCATCAGTTCTGGTAATCAGCCCCAGCATTTT. Protein sequence: CAISSGNQPQHF.